This record concerns one T cell receptor beta chain sequence. This sample is drawn from a study of OX40 agonist ivuxolimab in advanced cancers. Study-level background: Patients received ivuxolimab, an agonistic anti-OX40 (CD134) antibody. Each dose-escalation patient presented with hepatocellular carcinoma, melanoma, renal cell or head and neck cancer. Ivuxolimab was delivered to patients intravenously every 2 weeks at doses spanning 0.01 to 10 mg/kg.

This CDR3 region has 13 residues. V shed 8 bases and J shed 0 bases, with 11 bases lying between them. Germline V gene lookup returns CDR1 ENHRY and CDR2 SYGVKD. The assay was immunoSEQ multiplex PCR, and TCRdb's table has in-frame clones only and misses some. The sample lists around 98,000 clones; approximately 90% were seen once. V and J are TRBV10-3 and TRBJ2-7; perhaps TRBD2 as D (6 bases). Sequencing used CD4+ or CD8+ T cells sorted from blood, obtained in a trial of the OX40 agonist ivuxolimab. The origin of this receptor is an adult with an advanced solid tumor such as melanoma, head and neck, liver or kidney cancer. CDR3 sequence: CAIGGLNSYEQYF. The CDR3 bases are TGTGCCATCGGGGGGTTAAACTCCTACGAGCAGTACTTC.